This T cell receptor beta chain was observed in a study of blood T cell repertoires in COVID-19. The wider study: Donors in the United States, Italy and Spain gave samples during acute or convalescent COVID-19.

V was cut by 3 bases and J by 1 base, with 10 bases left in between. The germline V gene encodes CDR1 GTSNPN and CDR2 SVGIG (reference sequence). There are 14 residues in the CDR3. Original processing methods: Quantification of nucleated cells was approximated via reference gene primer amplification. This table comes from immunoSEQ multiplex PCR, and its TCRdb copy is limited to in-frame clones, with some not included. V and J calls and clone size come straight from that table; D and trimming were deduced from the DNA. The data contain 150,000 to 160,000 clones, approximately 83% of them singletons. Sample: peripheral blood. This TCR derives from a woman aged 55-70 years with acute or convalescent COVID-19. The V and J genes are TRBV30 and TRBJ1-3; TRBD1 is a possible D gene (6 bases). As DNA, the CDR3 is TGTGCCTGGAGACCGAGGGGGTCTGGAAACACCATATATTTT. Translating it yields CAWRPRGSGNTIYF.